A selection of T cell receptor beta chains follows, all from one sample in a study of blood T cell repertoires in COVID-19. Sequenced by immunoSEQ multiplex PCR; TCRdb stores in-frame clones only, minus some. The repertoire consists of 100,000 to 120,000 clones, with under 90% occurring once and the leading ten covering 37%. Sample: peripheral blood. These receptors all come from a man older than 75 with acute or convalescent COVID-19. Both conserved end residues are trimmed from each CDR3.

>TRBV7-9|TRBJ1-6
ASSLVAQTPLH
>TRBV27|TRBJ2-5
ASSLIGARETQY
>TRBV9|TRBJ1-2
ASSAAAYRGGNFYGYT
>TRBV28|TRBJ1-6
ASSFGGVSYNSPLH
>TRBV24-1|TRBJ2-2
ATSDPAGDRYTGELF
>TRBV27|TRBJ2-7
ASSLRDGGTYEQY
>TRBV6-5|TRBJ2-1
ASSRTRAGINEQF
>TRBV18|TRBJ1-1
ASSPKTGDTEAF
>TRBV9|TRBJ2-2
ASSVASGRYTGELF
>TRBV4-3|TRBJ1-1
ASSQDRGLNTEAF
>TRBV7-9|TRBJ2-3
ASSPTSGNDADTQY
>TRBV5-1|TRBJ1-2
ASSRGTANYGYT
>TRBV28|TRBJ1-6
ASGRTGLSSYNSPLH
>TRBV19|TRBJ1-2
ASRDSHNGYT
>TRBV28|TRBJ2-7
ASSLWSSYEQY
>TRBV29-1|TRBJ1-1
SVEKARAGNTEAF
>TRBV28|TRBJ2-7
ASSLLTAGSYEQY
>TRBV18|TRBJ2-7
ASSPRSAYEQY
>TRBV4-2|TRBJ2-7
ASSQYESSYEQY
>TRBV5-1|TRBJ2-5
ASTVAGMYQETQY
>TRBV5-6|TRBJ1-5
ASSLSRGSNQPQH
>TRBV30|TRBJ2-1
ARTSGRLSSYNEQF
>TRBV18|TRBJ1-1
ASSQGQSNTEAF
>TRBV30|TRBJ2-1
AWSALGLAGNEQF
>TRBV11-2|TRBJ2-1
ASSLQEYNEQF
>TRBV30|TRBJ2-2
AWSVADTGELF
>TRBV11-2|TRBJ1-1
ASSLVRSPGTEAF
>TRBV30|TRBJ1-6
AWSVLGYNSPLH
>TRBV27|TRBJ1-5
ASSLIGQAFNQPQH
>TRBV7-3|TRBJ2-7
ASSFNREYEQY
>TRBV3-1/TRBV3-2|TRBJ1-1
ASSFTQNTEAF
>TRBV11-2|TRBJ2-7
ASSSTRASGLYEQY
>TRBV7-9|TRBJ1-4
ASSSGDSKLF
>TRBV28|TRBJ2-5
ASSLVRVAETQY
>TRBV28|TRBJ1-2
ASSTGGGGYT
>TRBV29-1|TRBJ2-5
SVTTGTETQY
>TRBV14|TRBJ1-1
ASSHHTQRNTEAF
>TRBV6-1|TRBJ1-4
ASSVMTGATNEKLF
>TRBV5-1|TRBJ2-3
ASRLRSSTDTQY
>TRBV4-1|TRBJ2-7
ASSQRDRIYEQY
>TRBV12-3/TRBV12-4|TRBJ1-1
ASSFQGFTEAF
>TRBV19|TRBJ1-1
ASTLSGGLGEAF
>TRBV4-1|TRBJ2-7
ASSQGQGAYEQY
>TRBV2|TRBJ2-2
ASSARTGYTGELF
>TRBV5-4|TRBJ1-3
ASSLDPGYAGNTIY
>TRBV28|TRBJ2-7
ASSLRQGARAEQY
>TRBV6-1|TRBJ1-5
ASSEWGQGTQPQH
>TRBV29-1|TRBJ2-2
SGCRDTGELF
>TRBV11-2|TRBJ2-7
ASSLITPLSGPSSYEQY
>TRBV5-6|TRBJ2-2
ASSLISGGTNTGELF
>TRBV12-3/TRBV12-4|TRBJ1-2
ASTDQGLGYT
>TRBV18|TRBJ1-2
ASSPGQANYGYT
>TRBV11-3|TRBJ1-2
ASSYRDRGDGYT
>TRBV4-3|TRBJ2-3
ASSQLTYTDTQY
>TRBV3-1/TRBV3-2|TRBJ1-5
ASSQQGARQPQH
>TRBV18|TRBJ1-5
ASSPMGAGNQPQH
>TRBV13|TRBJ2-3
ATGVGVSPTQY
>TRBV7-9|TRBJ1-2
ASSLVSGNGYT
>TRBV5-4|TRBJ1-2
ASSLGQVYGYT